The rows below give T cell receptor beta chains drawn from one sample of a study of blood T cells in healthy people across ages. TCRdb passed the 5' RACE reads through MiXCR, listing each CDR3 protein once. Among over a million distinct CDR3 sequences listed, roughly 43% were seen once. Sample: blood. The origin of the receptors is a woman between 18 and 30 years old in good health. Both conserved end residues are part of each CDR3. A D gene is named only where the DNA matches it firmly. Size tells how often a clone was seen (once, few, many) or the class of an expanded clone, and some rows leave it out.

TGCAGTGCTAGAAAAGGGAACAGGGGAGAGACCCAGTACTTC	CSARKGNRGETQYF	14	TRBJ2-5	.	TRBV20-1	TRBD1
TGTGCCAGCAGAAGACTAGCGGGAGATCAGAGTGAGCAGTTCTTC	CASRRLAGDQSEQFF	15	TRBJ2-1	.	TRBV6-5	TRBD2
TGTGCCAGCAGCATTGGGAGATCGCGACCTTACGAGCAGTACTTC	CASSIGRSRPYEQYF	15	TRBJ2-7	.	TRBV7-8	.
TGTGCCAGCAGCCGATGGGGACAGGGAGCCTACGAGCAGTACTTC	CASSRWGQGAYEQYF	15	TRBJ2-7	few	TRBV4-2	TRBD1
TGCAGCGTTAGACAGGGTGGTGAGCAGTTCTTC	CSVRQGGEQFF	11	TRBJ2-1	.	TRBV29-1	TRBD1
TGCAGCGTTGGGGAGGGGGACTATGGCTACACCTTC	CSVGEGDYGYTF	12	TRBJ1-2	once	TRBV29-1	.
TGTGCCAGCAGCTCCTGGGTCCGGCCAATGTCCTACGAGCAGTACTTC	CASSSWVRPMSYEQYF	16	TRBJ2-7	.	TRBV5-5	.
TGTGCCAGCTCACCACGCGAGACAGCGACGGTGATCAATGAGCAGTTCTTC	CASSPRETATVINEQFF	17	TRBJ2-1	.	TRBV18	.
TGTGCCAGCAGCCCCCGAACAGTAGACTACGAGCAGTACTTC	CASSPRTVDYEQYF	14	TRBJ2-7	once	TRBV3-1	.
TGCGCCAGCAGCACAGGACTAGCGGGAGGGAGAGGGGAGACCCAGTACTTC	CASSTGLAGGRGETQYF	17	TRBJ2-5	.	TRBV5-1	TRBD2
TGCGCCAGCCTTAATCCCAGCGGGGGCGATGAGCAGTACTTC	CASLNPSGGDEQYF	14	TRBJ2-7	.	TRBV5-1	TRBD2